This T cell receptor (beta chain) was identified in a study of T-cell reconstitution after alpha-beta-depleted transplantation in children. The CDR3 spans 13 residues. Looked up from germline, CDR1 is MGHRA and CDR2 is YSYEKL. Trimming stripped 3 bases from V and 0 bases from J, with 3 bases between. TCRbeta library construction was performed incorporating unique molecular identifiers. TCRdb used MiXCR to reprocess the PCR reads, holding one entry per CDR3 protein. The repertoire holds nearly 550,000 distinct CDR3 sequences, with roughly 18% as singletons. The starting material was PBMCs from the stem cell graft donor, obtained from the stem cell graft. The sequence was collected from a human donor who donated a stem cell graft to a child with acute lymphoblastic leukemia. The chain links TRBV4-1 to TRBJ1-3; no reliable D call. The CDR3 DNA reads TGCGCCAGCAGCCATCCCTCTGGAAACACCATATATTTT. Translation gives CASSHPSGNTIYF.